This TCR beta chain comes out of a study of post-analysis software for immune sequencing data. Study-level information: Several disease courses (relapsing-remitting, secondary progressive and progressive-relapsing) of multiple sclerosis were included. Whole-study findings and limits: Four to six TRBV segments were significantly more frequent in patients than in controls. TRBV5-6, TRBV5-1 and TRBV20-1 were among these segments. Diversity measured as normalized Chao1 was significantly lower in multiple sclerosis patients than in controls. Samples sharing a preparation batch grouped tightly together when assessed by F measure.

The authors incorporated unique molecular identifiers into the TCR beta cDNA libraries. The authors obtained roughly 0.5 million cDNA molecules from approximately 1 to 10 million T cells. One entry per CDR3 protein results from TCRdb running MiXCR on the PCR reads. Among hundreds of thousands of distinct CDR3 sequences listed, under 70% were seen once. Trimming cost V 5 bases and J 2 bases; bases outside gene matches: 8. The CDR3 contains 15 residues. Concerning this clonotype: What it binds is unknown.

The V call is TRBV12-3 or TRBV12-4, the J call TRBJ2-5; 7 bases are a match to TRBD1. Sequencing was done on a sample of blood. The receptor was isolated from a girl aged 5-17 years with multiple sclerosis. The CDR3 bases are TGTGCCAGCAGTCAATCCGGGGACAGACAAGAGACCCAGTACTTC. This codes for CASSQSGDRQETQYF.